Sequencing of this T cell receptor (beta chain) was carried out in a study of blood T cell repertoires in COVID-19. Study in general: COVID-19 samples, acute and convalescent, were from the United States, Italy and Spain. Sample material is recorded as cDNA or gDNA derived from T cells, B-cell-depleted T cells, or PBMCs.

From germline, CDR1 is SGHVS and CDR2 FNYEAQ. CDR3 length: 15 residues. Germline trimming cut 3 bases from V and 3 bases from J; bases unmatched to any gene: 6. Per the original methods: Amplifying reference gene primers gave estimates of nucleated cell counts. Measured with immunoSEQ multiplex PCR; TCRdb has only the in-frame clones, and not every one. The DNA gave D and trimming, while V, J and clone size come from that table. This sample has about 150,000 clones, with 60% to 85% found just once. The TCR originated in a man at least 80 years old with acute or convalescent COVID-19. Sequenced: peripheral blood. The chain has TRBV7-6 and TRBJ2-5; 8 bases align to TRBD2. The CDR3 loop reads CASSLGGTREETQYF. CDR3 sequence (DNA): TGTGCCAGCAGCTTGGGCGGGACTAGAGAAGAGACCCAGTACTTC.